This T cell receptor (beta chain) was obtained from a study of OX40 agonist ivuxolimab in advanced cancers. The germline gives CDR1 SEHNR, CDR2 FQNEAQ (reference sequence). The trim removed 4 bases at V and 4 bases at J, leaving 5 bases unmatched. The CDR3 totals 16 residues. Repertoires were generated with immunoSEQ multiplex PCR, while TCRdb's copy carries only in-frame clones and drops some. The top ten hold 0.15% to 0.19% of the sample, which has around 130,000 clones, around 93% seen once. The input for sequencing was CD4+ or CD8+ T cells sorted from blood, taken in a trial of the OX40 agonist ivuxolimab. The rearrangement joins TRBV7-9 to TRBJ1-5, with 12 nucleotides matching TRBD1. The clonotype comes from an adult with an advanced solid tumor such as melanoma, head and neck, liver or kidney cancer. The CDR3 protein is CASSSGTGGANQPQHF. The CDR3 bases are TGTGCCAGCAGCTCGGGGACAGGGGGCGCAAATCAGCCCCAGCATTTT. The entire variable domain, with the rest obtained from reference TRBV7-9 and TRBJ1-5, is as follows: DTGVSQNPRHKITKRGQNVTFRCDPISEHNRLYWYRQTLGQGPEFLTYFQNEAQLEKSRLLSDRFSAERPKGSFSTLEIQRTEQGDSAMYLCASSSGTGGANQPQHFGDGTRLSIL.